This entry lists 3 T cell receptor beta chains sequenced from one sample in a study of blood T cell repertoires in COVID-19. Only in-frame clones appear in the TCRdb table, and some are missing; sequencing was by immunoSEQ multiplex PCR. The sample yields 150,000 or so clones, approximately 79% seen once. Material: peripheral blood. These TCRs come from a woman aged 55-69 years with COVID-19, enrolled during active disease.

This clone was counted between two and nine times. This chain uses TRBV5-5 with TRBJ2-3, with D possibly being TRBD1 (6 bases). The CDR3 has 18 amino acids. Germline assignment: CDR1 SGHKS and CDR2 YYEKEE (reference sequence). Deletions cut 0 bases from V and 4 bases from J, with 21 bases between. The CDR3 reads CASSLGSVGRGRADTQYF. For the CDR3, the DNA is TGTGCCAGCAGCTTGGGGTCGGTGGGCAGGGGTAGGGCAGATACGCAGTATTTT.

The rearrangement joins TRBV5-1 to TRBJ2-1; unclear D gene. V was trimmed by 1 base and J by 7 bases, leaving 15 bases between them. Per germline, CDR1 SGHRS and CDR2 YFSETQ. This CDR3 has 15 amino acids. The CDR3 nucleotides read TGCGCCAGCAGCTTGACGCTTGCCACACATAATGAGCAGTTCTTC. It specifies CASSLTLATHNEQFF.

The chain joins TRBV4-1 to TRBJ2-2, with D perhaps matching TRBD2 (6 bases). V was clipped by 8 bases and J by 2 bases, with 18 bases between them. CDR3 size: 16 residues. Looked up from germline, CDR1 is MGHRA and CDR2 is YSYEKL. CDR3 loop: CASEKSGGVNTGELFF. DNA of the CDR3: TGCGCCAGCGAGAAATCGGGCGGGGTCAACACCGGGGAGCTGTTTTTT.